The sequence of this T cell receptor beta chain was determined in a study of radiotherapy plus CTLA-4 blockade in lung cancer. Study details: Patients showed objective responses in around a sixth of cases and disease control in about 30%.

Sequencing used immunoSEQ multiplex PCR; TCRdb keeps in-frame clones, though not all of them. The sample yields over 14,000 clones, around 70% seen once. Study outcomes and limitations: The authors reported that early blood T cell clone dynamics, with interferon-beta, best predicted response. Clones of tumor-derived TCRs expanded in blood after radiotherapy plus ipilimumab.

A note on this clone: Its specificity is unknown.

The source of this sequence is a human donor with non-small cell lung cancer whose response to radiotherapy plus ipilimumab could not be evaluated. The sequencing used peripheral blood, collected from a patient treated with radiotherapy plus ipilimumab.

CDR3 region: CASSLKGAPFEAFF. The DNA of the CDR3 is TGCGCCAGCAGCTTGAAGGGGGCCCCCTTTGAAGCTTTCTTT. V gene TRBV5-1 combines with J gene TRBJ1-1; TRBD1 aligns across 7 bases. Germline CDR1 is SGHRS and CDR2 is YFSETQ. This CDR3 is built from 14 residues. The J segment lost 7 bases and the V segment lost 1 base, leaving 7 bases of the junction unmatched.